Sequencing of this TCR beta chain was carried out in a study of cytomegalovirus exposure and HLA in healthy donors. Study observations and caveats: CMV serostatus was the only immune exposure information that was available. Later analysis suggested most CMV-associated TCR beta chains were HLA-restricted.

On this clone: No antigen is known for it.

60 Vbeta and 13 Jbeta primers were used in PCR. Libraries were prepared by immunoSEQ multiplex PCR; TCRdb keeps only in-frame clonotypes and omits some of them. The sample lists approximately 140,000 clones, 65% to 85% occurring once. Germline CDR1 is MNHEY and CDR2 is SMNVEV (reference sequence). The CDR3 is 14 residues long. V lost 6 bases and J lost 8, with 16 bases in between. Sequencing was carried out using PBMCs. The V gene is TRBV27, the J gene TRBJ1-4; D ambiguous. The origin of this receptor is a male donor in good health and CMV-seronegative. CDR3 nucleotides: TGTGCCAGCAGCCCCAGTTTTTCGCCCGAAAAACTGTTTTTT. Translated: CASSPSFSPEKLFF.